This entry lists 20 T cell receptor beta chains sequenced from one sample in a study of T cells in Graves' hyperthyroidism and ophthalmopathy. Template material for amplifying TCR beta CDR3 regions consisted of RNA transcripts. A first-round RT-PCR of the TCR CDR3 used the HTBI primer set. TCRdb analysed the multiplex PCR reads with MiXCR anew, one entry per CDR3 protein. Here the sample spans around 690,000 distinct CDR3 sequences, around a sixth being singletons. Sample: blood. All receptors come from a man aged 50 to 60 with Graves' hyperthyroidism.

This chain joins TRBV7-2 and TRBJ1-5; D might be TRBD1 (5 bases). Germline CDR1 and CDR2: SGHTA and FQGNSA. This CDR3 is 15 amino acids long. Trimming removed 2 bases at V and 7 bases at J, with 15 bases between. DNA of the CDR3: TGTGCCAGCAGCTTACAGGAGGGTGGGGGACAGCCCCAGCATTTT. This codes for CASSLQEGGGQPQHF.

The CDR3 DNA reads TGTGCCAGCAGCGTAGGGCTAGGTCTATCGGATGAGCAGTTCTTC. This gives the protein CASSVGLGLSDEQFF. This chain joins TRBV9 and TRBJ2-1; no clear D. This CDR3 has 15 residues. Germline V gene sequence: CDR1 SGDLS, CDR2 YYNGEE. V lost 0 bases, J lost 8 bases, and 15 bases lay in between.

This clonotype was seen many times. This sequence joins TRBV12-3 or TRBV12-4 and TRBJ2-7; D gene uncertain. This CDR3 is 15 amino acids long. Trimming pared 2 bases from V and 3 bases from J, leaving 14 bases between. The CDR3 sequence: CASSLTVQSIYEQYF. CDR3 bases: TGTGCCAGCAGTTTAACCGTTCAATCCATCTACGAGCAGTACTTC.

This clonotype appeared many times. The chain is built from TRBV12-3 or TRBV12-4 and TRBJ2-1, with 12 bases fitting TRBD2. Germline trimming cut 4 bases from V and 6 bases from J; bases unmatched to any gene: 7. The CDR3 totals 16 residues. The CDR3 sequence is CASSSLTSGRFNEQFF. CDR3 bases: TGTGCCAGCAGTTCGCTGACTAGCGGGAGATTCAATGAGCAGTTCTTC.

This clonotype was counted at least ten times. V gene TRBV18 combines with J gene TRBJ2-7; 8 bases fit TRBD2. Germline V gene sequence: CDR1 KGHSH, CDR2 LQKENI. This CDR3 is 15 amino acids long. J gave up 4 bases and V 1 base, and 6 bases lay outside the gene matches. The CDR3 region is CASSPQDGRGYEQYF. The DNA of the CDR3 is TGTGCCAGCTCACCACAAGACGGGAGGGGGTACGAGCAGTACTTC. The full variable domain, with the rest looked up from reference TRBV18 and TRBJ2-7, is NAGVMQNPRHLVRRRGQEARLRCSPMKGHSHVYWYRQLPEEGLKFMVYLQKENIIDESGMPKERFSAEFPKEGPSILRIQQVVRGDSAAYFCASSPQDGRGYEQYFGPGTRLTVT.

The chain's CDR3 is CASSESGTSVYEQYF. For the CDR3, the DNA is TGTGCCAGCAGCGAATCCGGGACTAGCGTCTACGAGCAGTACTTC. The genes are TRBV7-2 and TRBJ2-7, with TRBD2 matching over 10 bases. CDR1 and CDR2 from the germline V gene are SGHTA and FQGNSA. This CDR3 region has 15 residues. The ends lost 5 bases at V and 3 bases at J; junction bases unmatched: 7.

This clonotype has ten or more counts. The chain has TRBV10-3 and TRBJ2-7; 12 nucleotides align to TRBD1. J was trimmed by 6 bases and V by 3 bases; bases with no gene match: 6. Germline values: CDR1 ENHRY, CDR2 SYGVKD. CDR3 length equals 15 residues. The CDR3 DNA reads TGTGCCATCAGTGATTACCCGGGACAGGGGGCCGAGCAGTACTTC. This sequence encodes CAISDYPGQGAEQYF.

This clonotype is a singleton in its sample. This clone may be a read error of a much larger clone one base away. The gene calls are TRBV28 and TRBJ1-4, with D maybe TRBD1 (5 bases). V was shortened by 10 bases and J by 0 bases, with 15 bases between the two germline ends. This CDR3 has 15 residues. Germline V gene lookup returns CDR1 MDHEN and CDR2 SYDVKM. The CDR3 DNA reads TGTGCCACGTTTGTGGGGGATCCAACTAATGAAAAACTGTTTTTT. This sequence encodes CATFVGDPTNEKLFF. Using reference TRBV28 and TRBJ1-4 for the parts outside the CDR3, the full variable domain is DVKVTQSSRYLVKRTGEKVFLECVQDMDHENMFWYRQDPGLGLRLIYFSYDVKMKEKGDIPEGYSVSREKKERFSLILESASTNQTSMYLCATFVGDPTNEKLFFGSGTQLSVL.

This clonotype was counted a few times. The junction shows a germline mismatch at one end, possibly a read error. The chain carries TRBV3-1 and TRBJ2-7; 11 bases are shared with TRBD2. This CDR3 region has 18 residues. The V gene's germline CDR1 is LGHDT and CDR2 YNNKEL (reference sequence). CDR3 DNA: TGTGCCAGCAGCCCCGGATCCCTACTAGCGGGAGTCTCCTACAAGCAGTACTTC. Its translation: CASSPGSLLAGVSYKQYF.

The chain carries TRBV5-1 and TRBJ1-2; perhaps TRBD1 as D (5 bases). V gave up 3 bases and J gave up 2 bases, with 14 bases separating them. The CDR3 is made up of 15 amino acids. From germline, CDR1 is SGHRS and CDR2 YFSETQ. CDR3 amino acids: CASSWNPSGNYGYTF. DNA of the CDR3: TGCGCCAGCAGCTGGAATCCTTCAGGGAACTATGGCTACACCTTC.

This clonotype was observed at least ten times. The chain recombines TRBV27 with TRBJ2-2; D not resolved. The V end was cut by 3 bases, the J end by 4 bases, with 9 bases between. In germline, CDR1 is MNHEY, CDR2 SMNVEV (reference sequence). The CDR3 spans 14 residues. The CDR3 DNA is TGTGCCAGCAGTTTGTGGGCTTCCACCGGGGAGCTGTTTTTT. This translates into CASSLWASTGELFF.

This chain joins TRBV13 and TRBJ2-7, with D possibly being TRBD1 (5 bases). Trimming removed 5 bases from V and 6 bases from J, with 17 bases in between. This CDR3 is built from 14 residues. CDR1 and CDR2 (germline): PRHDT, FYEKMQ (reference sequence). Here the CDR3 DNA reads TGTGCCAGCAGCGGCCAGCAGACAGACGGCGAGCAGTACTTC. This encodes CASSGQQTDGEQYF.

This clonotype was seen a handful of times. The V call is TRBV24-1, the J call TRBJ2-1, with a weak D call TRBD2 (6 bases). The CDR3 is 14 residues long. Germline CDR1 KGHDR, CDR2 SFDVKD. V lost 6 bases, J lost 8 bases, and 16 bases lay in between. CDR3 bases: TGTGCCACCAGTTATCGGGAGAGGTCCTATGAGCAGTTCTTC. It is translated as CATSYRERSYEQFF.

This clonotype was counted many times. The CDR3 here is CASSLVGSGRTQFF. CDR3 DNA sequence: TGTGCCAGCAGTTTAGTCGGGAGTGGGCGAACGCAGTTCTTC. The chain combines TRBV28 with TRBJ2-1; TRBD2 might be the D (6 bases). Germline V lookup: CDR1 MDHEN, CDR2 SYDVKM. V lost 2 bases, J lost 12 bases, and 17 bases lay in between. This CDR3 is 14 amino acids long.

This clonotype was seen ten or more times. This chain connects TRBV6-5 to TRBJ2-7; 7 positions agree with TRBD2. V lost 0 bases and J lost 5; bases outside the gene matches: 7. CDR3 length: 15 residues. Germline assignment: CDR1 MNHEY and CDR2 SVGAGI. In DNA form, the CDR3 reads TGTGCCAGCAGTTACTCGAGGGAGGGCCTAAACGAGCAGTACTTC. It specifies CASSYSREGLNEQYF.

This clonotype was recorded at least ten times. V is TRBV3-1 and J is TRBJ1-4; 10 positions agree with TRBD1. Looked up from germline, CDR1 is LGHDT and CDR2 is YNNKEL (reference sequence). The CDR3 contains 14 residues. Trimming removed 4 bases from V and 8 bases from J; junction bases left unmatched: 4. CDR3 nucleotides: TGTGCCAGCAGCCGCGGGACAGGGGAAGAAAAACTGTTTTTT. It translates to CASSRGTGEEKLFF.

The table lists this clonotype with many counts. The gene calls are TRBV28 and TRBJ2-1; 8 bases are shared with TRBD1. The CDR3 has 15 amino acids. Germline V gene sequence: CDR1 MDHEN, CDR2 SYDVKM. The ends lost 3 bases at V and 3 bases at J; junction bases unmatched: 4. The CDR3 region is CASSFPGQGYNEQFF. The CDR3 region has the DNA TGTGCCAGCAGTTTCCCCGGACAGGGCTACAATGAGCAGTTCTTC.

This clonotype was detected ten times or more. The CDR3 coding sequence is TGCAGTGCTAGAGATCAAGTCCGTCCTGCCTCGGGAGATACGCAGTATTTT. This translates into CSARDQVRPASGDTQYF. The chain is built from TRBV20-1 and TRBJ2-3; D ambiguous. CDR3 length: 17 amino acids. The V end was cut by 0 bases, the J end by 5 bases, with 21 bases between. Germline values: CDR1 DFQATT, CDR2 SNEGSKA (reference sequence).

The rearrangement joins TRBV30 to TRBJ1-3; D is ambiguous. The ends were cut back, 0 bases at V and 2 bases at J, with 8 bases in the middle. This CDR3 region has 14 residues. Germline CDR1 GTSNPN, CDR2 SVGIG (reference sequence). Here the CDR3 DNA reads TGTGCCTGGAGTGTATACACGCCTGGAAACACCATATATTTT. It yields the protein CAWSVYTPGNTIYF.

The sample holds many counts of this clonotype. V usage is TRBV9 and J usage is TRBJ2-7; D perhaps matches TRBD1 (5 bases). This CDR3 spans 14 amino acids. With 0 bases removed from V and 0 bases from J, the gap between germline ends came to 7 bases. Germline V CDR1 and CDR2: SGDLS, YYNGEE. The CDR3 DNA follows: TGTGCCAGCAGCGTAGGGACACTCTCCTACGAGCAGTACTTC. It specifies CASSVGTLSYEQYF.